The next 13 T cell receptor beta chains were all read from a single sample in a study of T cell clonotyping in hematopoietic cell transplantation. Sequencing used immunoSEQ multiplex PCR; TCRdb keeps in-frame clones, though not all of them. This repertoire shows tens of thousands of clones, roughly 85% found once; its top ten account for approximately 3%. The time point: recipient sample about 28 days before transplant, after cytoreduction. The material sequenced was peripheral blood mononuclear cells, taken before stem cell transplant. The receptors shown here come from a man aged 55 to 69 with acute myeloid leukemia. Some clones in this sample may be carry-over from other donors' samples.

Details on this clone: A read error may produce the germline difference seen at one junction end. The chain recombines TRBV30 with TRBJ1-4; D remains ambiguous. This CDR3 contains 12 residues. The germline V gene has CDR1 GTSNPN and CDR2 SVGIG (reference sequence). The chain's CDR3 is CAWIPPAAVKVF. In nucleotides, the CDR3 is TGTGCCTGGATCCCCCCCGCGGCGGTTAAGGTTTTT.

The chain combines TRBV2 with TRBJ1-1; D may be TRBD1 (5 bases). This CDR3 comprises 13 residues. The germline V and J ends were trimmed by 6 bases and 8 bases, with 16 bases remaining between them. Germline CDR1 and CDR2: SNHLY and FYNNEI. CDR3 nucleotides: TGTGCCAGCAGCAAATTGGGGGAATCCGAAGCTTTCTTT. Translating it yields CASSKLGESEAFF.

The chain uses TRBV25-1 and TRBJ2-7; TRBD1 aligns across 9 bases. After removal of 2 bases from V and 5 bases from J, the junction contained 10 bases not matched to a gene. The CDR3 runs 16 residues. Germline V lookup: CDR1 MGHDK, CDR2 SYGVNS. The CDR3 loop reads CASSERDREVQDEQYF. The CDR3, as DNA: TGTGCCAGCAGTGAAAGGGACAGGGAAGTCCAAGACGAGCAGTACTTC.

CDR3: CASSPSAGGNQPQHF. CDR3 nucleotides: TGTGCCAGCAGTCCCTCAGCAGGGGGCAATCAGCCCCAGCATTTT. The chain couples TRBV28 to TRBJ1-5; D is possibly TRBD1 (6 bases). The CDR3 length is 15 residues. V lost 5 bases and J 2 bases, leaving 13 bases between the germline ends. Germline V CDR1 and CDR2: MDHEN, SYDVKM. The full variable domain, with the rest looked up from reference TRBV28 and TRBJ1-5, is DVKVTQSSRYLVKRTGEKVFLECVQDMDHENMFWYRQDPGLGLRLIYFSYDVKMKEKGDIPEGYSVSREKKERFSLILESASTNQTSMYLCASSPSAGGNQPQHFGDGTRLSIL.

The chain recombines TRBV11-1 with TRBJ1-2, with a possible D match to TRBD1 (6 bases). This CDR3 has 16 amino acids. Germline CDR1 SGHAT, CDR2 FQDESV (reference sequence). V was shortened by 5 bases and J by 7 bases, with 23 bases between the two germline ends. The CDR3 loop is CASSLIATGRSIGYTF. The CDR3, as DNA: TGTGCCAGCAGCCTGATTGCCACAGGGCGTAGTATTGGCTACACCTTC.

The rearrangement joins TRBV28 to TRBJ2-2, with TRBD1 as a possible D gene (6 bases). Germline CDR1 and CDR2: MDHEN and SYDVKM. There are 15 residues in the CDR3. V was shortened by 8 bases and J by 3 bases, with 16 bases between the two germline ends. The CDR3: CASGNGQQHTGELFF. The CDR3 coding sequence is TGTGCCAGCGGTAACGGACAGCAGCACACCGGGGAGCTGTTTTTT.

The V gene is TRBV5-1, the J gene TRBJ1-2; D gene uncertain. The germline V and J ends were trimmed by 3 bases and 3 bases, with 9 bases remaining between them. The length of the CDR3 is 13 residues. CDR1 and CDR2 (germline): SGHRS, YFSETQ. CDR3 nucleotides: TGCGCCAGCAGCTCAGACGGGGACTATGGCTACACCTTC. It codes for CASSSDGDYGYTF.

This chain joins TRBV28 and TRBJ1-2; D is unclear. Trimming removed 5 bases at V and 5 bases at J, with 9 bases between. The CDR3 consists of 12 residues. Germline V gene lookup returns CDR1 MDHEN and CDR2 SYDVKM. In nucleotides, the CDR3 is TGTGCCAGCAGTGCATCCGTATATGGCTACACCTTC. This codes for CASSASVYGYTF.

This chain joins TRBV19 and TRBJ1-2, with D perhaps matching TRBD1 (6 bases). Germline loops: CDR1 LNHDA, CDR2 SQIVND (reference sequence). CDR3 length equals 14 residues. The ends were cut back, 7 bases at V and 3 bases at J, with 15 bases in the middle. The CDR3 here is CASTGVGFDYGYTF. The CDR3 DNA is TGTGCCAGTACAGGGGTGGGGTTTGACTATGGCTACACCTTC.

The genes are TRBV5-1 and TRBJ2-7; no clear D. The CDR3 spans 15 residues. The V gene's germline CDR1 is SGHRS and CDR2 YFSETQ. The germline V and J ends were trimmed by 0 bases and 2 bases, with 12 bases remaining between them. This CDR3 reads CASSLEPGEPYEQYF. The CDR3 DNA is TGCGCCAGCAGCTTGGAACCAGGAGAGCCCTACGAGCAGTACTTC.

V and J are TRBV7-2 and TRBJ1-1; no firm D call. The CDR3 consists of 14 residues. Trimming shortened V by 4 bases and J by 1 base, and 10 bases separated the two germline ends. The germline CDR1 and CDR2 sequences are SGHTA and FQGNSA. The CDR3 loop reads CASSSRTANTEAFF. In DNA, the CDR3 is TGTGCCAGCAGCTCCCGGACGGCGAACACTGAAGCTTTCTTT.

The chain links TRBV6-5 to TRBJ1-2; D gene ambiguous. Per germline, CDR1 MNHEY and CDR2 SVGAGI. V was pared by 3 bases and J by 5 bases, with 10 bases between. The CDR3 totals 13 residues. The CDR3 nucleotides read TGTGCCAGCAGTTATGGGGTTGGATATGGCTACACCTTC. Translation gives CASSYGVGYGYTF.

Here the CDR3 reads CASSLGQGVTGELFF. Here the CDR3 DNA reads TGTGCCAGCAGCTTAGGACAGGGGGTCACCGGGGAGCTGTTTTTT. The chain employs TRBV7-9 and TRBJ2-2, with 9 nucleotides matching TRBD1. This CDR3 spans 15 amino acids. Germline CDR1 SEHNR, CDR2 FQNEAQ (reference sequence). The J segment lost 4 bases and the V segment lost 1 base, leaving 1 base of the junction unmatched.